This passage covers 7 T cell receptor beta chains from one sample sequenced in a study of STAT3 mutations in large granular lymphocyte leukemia. Their antigens are not known. The study, taken as a whole, reports: Every T-cell large granular lymphocyte leukemia patient had at least one immunodominant TCR beta clonotype.

Here immunoSEQ multiplex PCR was the method, and the copy in TCRdb shows in-frame clones only, minus some. The sample has tens of thousands of clones, approximately 80% seen once. Input material: peripheral blood mononuclear cells. These TCRs come from a woman in her forties or fifties with T-cell large granular lymphocyte leukemia. Some clones in this sample may be carry-over from other donors' samples.

The V gene is TRBV5-4, the J gene TRBJ1-1, with D unresolved. The CDR3 spans 13 residues. The germline V gene has CDR1 SGHNT and CDR2 YYREEE (reference sequence). Trimming stripped 0 bases from V and 5 bases from J, with 8 bases between. The CDR3 nucleotides read TGTGCCAGCAGCTTGGCCTTACAAACTGAAGCTTTCTTT. Amino acid sequence: CASSLALQTEAFF.

The genes are TRBV7-9 and TRBJ2-7, with D hard to call. The CDR3 extends over 15 amino acids. V was clipped by 5 bases and J by 0 bases, with 14 bases between them. Germline V gives CDR1 SEHNR, CDR2 FQNEAQ (reference sequence). The CDR3: CASSRTPQSSYEQYF. The CDR3 nucleotides are TGTGCCAGCAGCCGCACTCCACAGAGCTCCTACGAGCAGTACTTC.

The rearrangement joins TRBV7-2 to TRBJ2-7; no clear D gene. The CDR3 spans 16 residues. V lost 5 bases and J 3 bases, leaving 20 bases between the germline ends. Germline lookup yields CDR1 SGHTA and CDR2 FQGNSA. This chain's CDR3 is CASSQRPGGFRYEQYF. CDR3 sequence (DNA): TGTGCCAGCAGCCAACGCCCCGGCGGCTTCCGCTACGAGCAGTACTTC.

The rearrangement joins TRBV5-4 to TRBJ2-7, with 14 bases identical to TRBD2. Germline values: CDR1 SGHNT, CDR2 YYREEE (reference sequence). J gave up 4 bases and V 7 bases, and 4 bases lay outside the gene matches. CDR3 size: 14 residues. The CDR3 loop is CASGGLAGDYEQYF. The CDR3 coding sequence is TGTGCCAGCGGGGGACTAGCGGGGGATTACGAGCAGTACTTC.

The V and J genes are TRBV29-1 and TRBJ1-3, with D possibly being TRBD1 (5 bases). Germline V CDR1 and CDR2: SQVTM, ANQGSEA. Trimming stripped 6 bases from V and 0 bases from J, with 15 bases between. The CDR3 length is 15 residues. The CDR3 reads CSVGMGVNSGNTIYF. The DNA for the CDR3 is TGCAGCGTGGGGATGGGGGTAAACTCTGGAAACACCATATATTTT.

CDR3 nucleotide sequence: TGTGCCAGCAGTTCCCGGCCCCCTCAAGCGGGCGGTACCTACGAGCAGTACTTC. Translation gives CASSSRPPQAGGTYEQYF. The chain employs TRBV27 and TRBJ2-7, with D possibly matching TRBD2 (6 bases). The CDR3 totals 18 residues. The V and J ends lost 4 bases and 2 bases respectively, with 24 bases between them. Germline V gene lookup returns CDR1 MNHEY and CDR2 SMNVEV (reference sequence).

The J gene is TRBJ1-1, the V gene TRBV7-9; D is possibly TRBD1 (6 bases). In germline, CDR1 is SEHNR, CDR2 FQNEAQ (reference sequence). This CDR3 comprises 15 residues. V lost 5 bases, J lost 0 bases, and 13 bases lay in between. Written as DNA, the CDR3 is TGTGCCAGCAGCCCCGGGGGGGCGCTGAACACTGAAGCTTTCTTT. Translation gives CASSPGGALNTEAFF.